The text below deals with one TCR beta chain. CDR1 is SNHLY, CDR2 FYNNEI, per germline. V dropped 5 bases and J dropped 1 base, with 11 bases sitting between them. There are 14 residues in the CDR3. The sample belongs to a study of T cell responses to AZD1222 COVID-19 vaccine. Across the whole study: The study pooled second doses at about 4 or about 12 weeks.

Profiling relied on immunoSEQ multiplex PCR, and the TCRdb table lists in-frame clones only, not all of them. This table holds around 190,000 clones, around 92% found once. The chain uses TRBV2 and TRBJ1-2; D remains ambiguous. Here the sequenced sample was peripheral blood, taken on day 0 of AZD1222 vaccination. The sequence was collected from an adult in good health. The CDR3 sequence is CASSFGPVNYGYTF. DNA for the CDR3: TGTGCCAGCAGTTTTGGACCGGTTAACTATGGCTACACCTTC.